This passage covers 15 T cell receptor beta chains from one sample sequenced in a study of blood T cell repertoires in COVID-19. Repertoires were generated with immunoSEQ multiplex PCR, while TCRdb's copy carries only in-frame clones and drops some. The sample includes around 120,000 clones, 87% of them seen just once. Sequenced sample: peripheral blood. The origin of the receptors is a woman aged 70-85 years with acute or convalescent COVID-19.

This clone was detected only once. The CDR3 sequence is CASSIGTGSYEQYF. The CDR3 nucleotides read TGTGCCAGTAGTATAGGTACGGGATCCTACGAGCAGTACTTC. The chain has TRBV19 and TRBJ2-7; tentatively, D is TRBD2 (5 bases). Trimming removed 1 base at V and 1 base at J, with 8 bases between. CDR1 and CDR2 (germline): LNHDA, SQIVND (reference sequence). CDR3 length equals 14 residues. Together with reference TRBV19 and TRBJ2-7, the CDR3 gives the full variable domain: DGGITQSPKYLFRKEGQNVTLSCEQNLNHDAMYWYRQDPGQGLRLIYYSQIVNDFQKGDIAEGYSVSREKKESFPLTVTSAQKNPTAFYLCASSIGTGSYEQYFGPGTRLTVT.

J is TRBJ1-2 and V is TRBV10-1, with 7 bases aligning to TRBD1. The CDR3 length is 13 residues. Trimming removed 6 bases from V and 2 bases from J; junction bases left unmatched: 3. Germline loops: CDR1 WNHNN, CDR2 SYGVQD (reference sequence). CDR3 in amino acids: CASSSGQNYGYTF. For the CDR3, the DNA is TGCGCCAGCAGCTCGGGACAGAACTATGGCTACACCTTC.

This clone was detected only once. This chain connects TRBV24-1 to TRBJ1-2; D gene ambiguous. The CDR3 has 11 amino acids. CDR1 is KGHDR and CDR2 is SFDVKD in the germline V gene. V lost 5 bases, J lost 6 bases, and 6 bases lay in between. In DNA form, the CDR3 reads TGTGCCACCAGTGGGCAGGATGGCTACACCTTC. Translation: CATSGQDGYTF.

The chain uses TRBV4-1 and TRBJ1-5; TRBD1 agrees at 8 bases. V gave up 6 bases and J gave up 2 bases; unmatched junction bases: 6. Germline lookup yields CDR1 MGHRA and CDR2 YSYEKL. This CDR3 region has 15 residues. This CDR3 is CASSQQGVGNQPQHF. The DNA of the CDR3 is TGCGCCAGCAGTCAACAGGGGGTTGGCAATCAGCCCCAGCATTTT.

The chain recombines TRBV5-1 with TRBJ2-7; D is possibly TRBD2 (6 bases). The ends were cut back, 1 base at V and 2 bases at J, with 13 bases in the middle. Germline loops: CDR1 SGHRS, CDR2 YFSETQ. The CDR3 has 15 amino acids. CDR3 sequence reads: CASSLSSRGTYEQYF. In nucleotides, the CDR3 is TGCGCCAGCAGCTTGTCGAGTCGGGGGACCTACGAGCAGTACTTC.

The chain combines TRBV28 with TRBJ1-2; D unresolved. Looked up from germline, CDR1 is MDHEN and CDR2 is SYDVKM. Trimming removed 5 bases at V and 0 bases at J, with 13 bases between. The CDR3 loop spans 15 amino acids. CDR3 coding DNA: TGTGCCAGCAGTACCCGGGGTCTAACTAACTATGGCTACACCTTC. Translating it yields CASSTRGLTNYGYTF.

The chain uses TRBV19 and TRBJ1-5; D possibly corresponds to TRBD1 (6 bases). Trimming shortened V by 2 bases and J by 0 bases, and 14 bases separated the two germline ends. Germline CDR1 LNHDA, CDR2 SQIVND (reference sequence). This CDR3 spans 17 amino acids. The CDR3 region is CASSIMYTGNSNQPQHF. In nucleotides, the CDR3 is TGTGCCAGTAGTATAATGTACACAGGGAATAGCAATCAGCCCCAGCATTTT.

The chain uses TRBV2 and TRBJ1-1; 7 bases are a match to TRBD1. This CDR3 has 14 amino acids. Per the germline V gene, CDR1 is SNHLY and CDR2 is FYNNEI. J lost 0 bases, V lost 6 bases, and 4 bases had no gene match. The CDR3 sequence is CASRADRMNTEAFF. The CDR3 DNA follows: TGTGCCAGCAGGGCGGACAGGATGAACACTGAAGCTTTCTTT.

This clone was seen once. Other nucleotide sequences from this sample produce the same CDR3. This chain uses TRBV3-1 (or the pseudogene TRBV3-2) with TRBJ2-7, with D unresolved. Deletions cut 0 bases from V and 0 bases from J, with 6 bases between. Germline CDR1 reads LGHDT; CDR2 reads YNNKEL (reference sequence). The CDR3 sequence is 14 residues long. The CDR3 bases are TGTGCCAGCAGCCAAGATACGAGCTCCTACGAGCAGTACTTC. Translating it yields CASSQDTSSYEQYF.

This rearrangement joins TRBV19 to TRBJ1-3; D is undetermined. The CDR3 totals 16 residues. Germline lookup yields CDR1 LNHDA and CDR2 SQIVND (reference sequence). Trimming took off 3 bases at V and 0 bases at J, with 12 bases between the two ends. CDR3 residues: CASSMFAASSGNTIYF. The CDR3 nucleotides read TGTGCCAGTAGTATGTTCGCGGCGAGCTCTGGAAACACCATATATTTT.

V and J are TRBV5-1 and TRBJ2-1, with 13 bases aligning to TRBD2. The V gene's germline CDR1 is SGHRS and CDR2 YFSETQ. The CDR3 runs 15 residues. V trimming: 1 base; J trimming: 9 bases; junction bases outside the gene matches: 4. CDR3 residues: CASSLTSGGASEQFF. The DNA of the CDR3 is TGCGCCAGCAGCTTGACTAGCGGGGGGGCAAGTGAGCAGTTCTTC.

The chain carries TRBV7-9 and TRBJ1-2; TRBD1 might be the D (5 bases). CDR3 length: 14 amino acids. V lost 5 bases and J 4 bases, leaving 14 bases between the germline ends. CDR1 and CDR2 from the germline V gene are SEHNR and FQNEAQ (reference sequence). The CDR3 nucleotides read TGTGCCAGCAGCCTCGCGGTCGGGGGCTATGGCTACACCTTC. Protein: CASSLAVGGYGYTF.

V usage is TRBV28 and J usage is TRBJ1-5, with D possibly being TRBD1 (6 bases). The CDR3 runs 15 residues. In germline, CDR1 is MDHEN, CDR2 SYDVKM. Trimming left V 6 bases short and J 4 bases short, with 16 bases between. The DNA for the CDR3 is TGTGCCAGCAGCCAGACAGGAGGCTCGAATCAGCCCCAGCATTTT. It is translated as CASSQTGGSNQPQHF.

The chain joins TRBV28 to TRBJ1-4; D call uncertain. Trimming removed 6 bases at V and 8 bases at J, with 16 bases between. The CDR3 runs 14 residues. Per germline, CDR1 MDHEN and CDR2 SYDVKM. CDR3 amino acids: CASRPQTSREKLFF. The DNA for the CDR3 is TGTGCCAGCAGGCCCCAGACTTCTCGGGAAAAACTGTTTTTT.

In its sample, this clone was seen a few times. This chain uses TRBV28 with TRBJ1-1, with 7 bases lining up with TRBD1. V was clipped by 3 bases and J by 3 bases; unmatched bases: 7. The CDR3 length is 15 residues. Germline V gene data show CDR1 as MDHEN and CDR2 as SYDVKM. CDR3 loop: CASSFPRGMDTEAFF. CDR3 in DNA: TGTGCCAGCAGTTTCCCCAGGGGGATGGACACTGAAGCTTTCTTT.